The TCR beta chain described here comes from a study of breast tumors, draining lymph nodes, adjacent tissues. Notes on the study in general: Tumor repertoires ranked between lymph nodes and nontumor tissue in diversity, with V and J gene preferences. Tumor and nontumor repertoires were significantly more similar in luminal-like than in basal-like breast cancer. Data fit most tumor T cells coming from lymph node, expanding in tumor.

There are many counts of this clonotype. The antigen is undetermined. TCRdb independently ran MiXCR on the multiplex PCR reads; one entry per CDR3 protein. Of about 140,000 distinct CDR3 sequences listed, roughly 33% are singletons. Breast cancer patients provided tissue from their axillary draining lymph nodes. Deletions cut 0 bases from V and 13 bases from J, with 9 bases between. The CDR3 is 12 residues long. Germline assignment: CDR1 KGHDR and CDR2 SFDVKD. The chain joins TRBV24-1 to TRBJ2-1, with D perhaps matching TRBD1 (6 bases). This TCR came from a female donor with breast cancer. Some clones in this sample may be carry-over from other donors' samples. Sequenced material: axillary lymph node tissue. Here the CDR3 reads CATSDLGDKQFF. The CDR3 DNA reads as TGTGCCACCAGTGATTTGGGGGACAAACAGTTCTTC.